These 18 T cell receptor beta chains were all obtained from the same sample, sequenced in a study of blood T cell repertoires in COVID-19. Clones were sequenced by immunoSEQ multiplex PCR, and TCRdb holds only the in-frame ones, with some missing. The table has about 200,000 clones, approximately 81% seen once. Sequencing was carried out using peripheral blood. These receptors all come from a woman aged 80 or older with acute or convalescent COVID-19.

The chain recombines TRBV5-6 with TRBJ1-1; 8 bases are shared with TRBD1. The V and J ends lost 4 bases and 3 bases, in that order; junction bases with no gene match: 8. The CDR3 is 15 residues long. Germline CDR1 and CDR2: SGHDT and YYEEEE. The CDR3 loop reads CASSPPDRVDTEAFF. The CDR3 nucleotides are TGTGCCAGCAGCCCACCGGACAGGGTGGACACTGAAGCTTTCTTT.

The rearrangement links TRBV4-1 to TRBJ2-1; a possible D gene is TRBD1 (6 bases). Germline CDR1 and CDR2: MGHRA and YSYEKL. CDR3 length equals 15 residues. V was clipped by 4 bases and J by 9 bases, with 19 bases between them. DNA of the CDR3: TGCGCCAGCAGCCCAGGTGGACAGCTTCTGGGTGAGCAGTTCTTC. It is translated as CASSPGGQLLGEQFF.

The chain is built from TRBV28 and TRBJ1-2; TRBD1 agrees at 8 bases. The length of the CDR3 is 16 residues. With V trimmed by 6 bases and J by 3 bases, 12 bases remained unmatched. Looked up from germline, CDR1 is MDHEN and CDR2 is SYDVKM. The DNA for the CDR3 is TGTGCCAGCAGACACGATACAGGGGGTTCTTACTATGGCTACACCTTC. The encoded protein is CASRHDTGGSYYGYTF.

The chain links TRBV7-9 to TRBJ1-1; 7 bases map to TRBD1. Germline V gives CDR1 SEHNR, CDR2 FQNEAQ (reference sequence). The V segment lost 1 base and the J segment 0 bases; nucleotides outside the gene matches: 8. There are 17 residues in the CDR3. CDR3 DNA: TGTGCCAGCAGCTTAGGGGGGACAGTTCTATTGAACACTGAAGCTTTCTTT. Protein product: CASSLGGTVLLNTEAFF. Full variable domain (rest looked up from reference TRBV7-9 and TRBJ1-1): DTGVSQNPRHKITKRGQNVTFRCDPISEHNRLYWYRQTLGQGPEFLTYFQNEAQLEKSRLLSDRFSAERPKGSFSTLEIQRTEQGDSAMYLCASSLGGTVLLNTEAFFGQGTRLTVV.

The chain combines TRBV6-5 with TRBJ2-7; D is unclear. CDR1 is MNHEY and CDR2 is SVGAGI in the germline V gene. CDR3 size: 14 residues. V shed 5 bases and J shed 5 bases, with 16 bases lying between them. The CDR3, as DNA: TGTGCCAGCAGTAAACCTGACAACTTTCACGAGCAGTACTTC. This translates into CASSKPDNFHEQYF.

This rearrangement joins TRBV23-1 to TRBJ2-1; 13 bases are shared with TRBD2. TRBV23-1 is labeled an ORF, and its function is uncertain. V was clipped by 7 bases and J by 9 bases; unmatched bases: 12. The CDR3 sequence is 16 residues long. The DNA for the CDR3 is TGCGCCAGCACCCCTTTTACTAGCGGGGGGGCGGGTGAGCAGTTCTTC. This encodes CASTPFTSGGAGEQFF.

This clone was observed a few times. The V and J genes are TRBV6-5 and TRBJ1-2; TRBD1 aligns across 9 bases. Unmatched junction bases numbered 5, after V lost 6 bases and J lost 6 bases. The CDR3 runs 13 residues. CDR1 is MNHEY and CDR2 is SVGAGI in the germline V gene. CDR3 region: CASRGDRAHGYTF. The CDR3 DNA is TGTGCCAGCAGAGGGGACAGGGCTCATGGCTACACCTTC.

The V and J genes are TRBV18 and TRBJ2-3; a possible D gene is TRBD1 (6 bases). The CDR3 has 13 residues. Between the trimmed V and J ends, which lost 6 bases and 5 bases, there was a span of 12 bases. CDR1 is KGHSH and CDR2 is LQKENI in the germline V gene. The CDR3 protein is CASSLQGGDTQYF. Written as DNA, the CDR3 is TGTGCCAGCTCGTTACAGGGCGGAGATACGCAGTATTTT.

The J gene is TRBJ1-6, the V gene TRBV3-1 (or the pseudogene TRBV3-2), with TRBD1 matching over 9 bases. The germline CDR1 and CDR2 sequences are LGHDT and YNNKEL (reference sequence). The CDR3 is made up of 15 amino acids. Trimming at V came to 4 bases and at J to 7 bases, leaving 5 bases not matched to a gene. The CDR3 nucleotides read TGTGCCAGCAGCCTAGGGGACAGGGACAATTCACCCCTCCACTTT. It encodes CASSLGDRDNSPLHF.

The V call is TRBV5-1, the J call TRBJ2-3; TRBD2 matches 7 bases. The CDR3 loop spans 15 amino acids. With V trimmed by 3 bases and J by 1 base, 5 bases remained unmatched. Germline lookup yields CDR1 SGHRS and CDR2 YFSETQ. In DNA, the CDR3 is TGCGCCAGCAGCTCGGGGACTATCCGCACAGATACGCAGTATTTT. The encoded protein is CASSSGTIRTDTQYF.

The chain has TRBV18 and TRBJ2-7, with 9 bases fitting TRBD1. The CDR3 has 14 residues. Looked up from germline, CDR1 is KGHSH and CDR2 is LQKENI. J gave up 5 bases and V 3 bases, and 5 bases lay outside the gene matches. The CDR3 sequence: CASSPATGGHEQYF. The DNA for the CDR3 is TGTGCCAGCTCACCGGCGACAGGGGGACACGAGCAGTACTTC.

V gene TRBV5-1 combines with J gene TRBJ2-2; 13 nucleotides match TRBD2. This CDR3 contains 17 residues. With V trimmed by 5 bases and J by 5 bases, 9 bases remained unmatched. Germline V gene sequence: CDR1 SGHRS, CDR2 YFSETQ. The CDR3 is CASSLTSGGSRTGELFF. CDR3 in DNA: TGCGCCAGCAGTTTGACTAGCGGGGGGTCGCGGACCGGGGAGCTGTTTTTT.

This sequence joins TRBV28 and TRBJ1-5; the match to TRBD1 covers 7 bases. With V trimmed by 6 bases and J by 7 bases, 9 bases remained unmatched. Per germline, CDR1 MDHEN and CDR2 SYDVKM. CDR3 length: 14 residues. CDR3 DNA sequence: TGTGCCAGCAGGTACCCGGGACAGCTACAGCCCCAGCATTTT. This translates into CASRYPGQLQPQHF.

The chain combines TRBV2 with TRBJ2-5; 9 bases fit TRBD2. Germline CDR1 and CDR2: SNHLY and FYNNEI. The V and J ends lost 4 bases and 5 bases, in that order; junction bases with no gene match: 5. The CDR3 is made up of 14 amino acids. CDR3 DNA sequence: TGTGCCAGCAGTGGCGGGAGGGCCGTGGAGACCCAGTACTTC. Translating gives CASSGGRAVETQYF.

Notes on this clone: Different DNA sequences within this sample yield the same CDR3. The CDR3 region is CASSYSRQGSSYEQYF. The CDR3 DNA follows: TGTGCCAGCAGTTACTCGAGACAGGGGAGCTCCTACGAGCAGTACTTC. This chain joins TRBV6-6 and TRBJ2-7, with TRBD1 matching 8 bases. The CDR3 runs to 16 residues. Per germline, CDR1 MNHNY and CDR2 SVGAGI (reference sequence). The V segment lost 0 bases and the J segment 0 bases; nucleotides outside the gene matches: 4.

This chain uses TRBV6-1 with TRBJ2-1; 7 bases fit TRBD2. The CDR3 is made up of 18 amino acids. V was clipped by 4 bases and J by 0 bases; unmatched bases: 12. Germline V CDR1 and CDR2: MNHNS, SASEGT. The CDR3 region is CASSGRRGDPSSYNEQFF. The CDR3 coding sequence is TGTGCCAGCAGTGGCCGACGGGGGGACCCGAGCTCCTACAATGAGCAGTTCTTC.

The chain links TRBV7-9 to TRBJ2-1; 12 positions match TRBD2. Per the germline V gene, CDR1 is SEHNR and CDR2 is FQNEAQ (reference sequence). Unmatched junction bases numbered 10, after V lost 3 bases and J lost 16 bases. The CDR3 is 14 residues long. For the CDR3, the DNA is TGTGCCAGCAGCTTTCCTCTAGCGGGAGGGCCCCTATTCTTC. This sequence encodes CASSFPLAGGPLFF. Drawing the rest from reference TRBV7-9 and TRBJ2-1, the complete variable domain is DTGVSQNPRHKITKRGQNVTFRCDPISEHNRLYWYRQTLGQGPEFLTYFQNEAQLEKSRLLSDRFSAERPKGSFSTLEIQRTEQGDSAMYLCASSFPLAGGPLFFGPGTRLTVL.

The J gene is TRBJ2-5, the V gene TRBV7-2; 8 bases fit TRBD2. The germline CDR1 and CDR2 sequences are SGHTA and FQGNSA. This CDR3 is built from 17 residues. V gave up 0 bases and J gave up 5 bases; unmatched junction bases: 11. Here the CDR3 DNA reads TGTGCCAGCAGCTTAGCGTACCTTAGCGGGATAGGGGAGACCCAGTACTTC. Protein product: CASSLAYLSGIGETQYF.